One sample yielded the 10 T cell receptor beta chains listed below, sequenced in a study of immune cell composition in non-small cell lung cancer listed by TCRdb under 2017. Libraries came from the immunoSEQ multiplex PCR assay. Entries here come from immuneACCESS through TCRdb and include only in-frame sequences with V and J called. Some clones fail to appear in such tables; in the studies checked, an unresolved V gene covers under half of the shortfall, and the cause of the remainder is unknown. This sample has about 5,900 clones in its table, and around nine tenths of those were observed once. Of the sample, roughly 6% is held by the ten largest clones. Non-adjacent lung tissue from the same patient, taken as far from the tumour as possible and at least 3 cm away, was used for the normal lung samples. Sequenced sample: non-adjacent lung tissue. These receptors all come from a human donor with non-small cell lung cancer.

CDR3 DNA sequence: TGTGCCAGCAGCCGGGGACTAGCGGGAACCTACGAGCAGTACTTC. Its protein product is CASSRGLAGTYEQYF. The chain recombines TRBV5-6 with TRBJ2-7; TRBD2 agrees at 13 bases. Per germline, CDR1 SGHDT and CDR2 YYEEEE. The length of the CDR3 is 15 residues. The trim removed 4 bases at V and 2 bases at J, leaving 3 bases unmatched.

This clone turned up a few times. The chain combines TRBV19 with TRBJ2-2, with D maybe TRBD1 (6 bases). The germline V gene encodes CDR1 LNHDA and CDR2 SQIVND (reference sequence). The CDR3 loop spans 16 amino acids. V was pared by 6 bases and J by 0 bases, with 14 bases between. CDR3 coding DNA: TGTGCCAGTAGCGTCGGACAGAACGCGAACACCGGGGAGCTGTTTTTT. It specifies CASSVGQNANTGELFF.

V is TRBV6-1 and J is TRBJ2-3, with TRBD2 identical over 11 bases. The V gene end was trimmed by 2 bases and the J gene end by 1 base; junction bases not matched to a gene: 2. Germline V gene lookup returns CDR1 MNHNS and CDR2 SASEGT. This CDR3 spans 16 amino acids. This chain's CDR3 is CASSEWGLAGTDTQYF. CDR3 sequence (DNA): TGTGCCAGCAGTGAATGGGGACTAGCGGGCACAGATACGCAGTATTTT.

The rearrangement joins TRBV5-1 to TRBJ2-1; 9 nucleotides match TRBD2. J lost 6 bases, V lost 1 base, and 8 bases had no gene match. CDR1 is SGHRS and CDR2 is YFSETQ in the germline V gene. The CDR3 covers 16 residues. For the CDR3, the DNA is TGCGCCAGCAGCTTGATTAGCGGGAGTTCTTTCAATGAGCAGTTCTTC. This gives the protein CASSLISGSSFNEQFF.

The chain uses TRBV27 and TRBJ2-7; D possibly corresponds to TRBD1 (6 bases). The CDR3 totals 17 residues. Trimming shortened V by 5 bases and J by 2 bases, and 22 bases separated the two germline ends. Germline loops: CDR1 MNHEY, CDR2 SMNVEV (reference sequence). The CDR3 nucleotides read TGTGCCAGCAGTCTATACGGACTGAACAGGGAAACCTACGAGCAGTACTTC. This encodes CASSLYGLNRETYEQYF.

The gene calls are TRBV5-1 and TRBJ2-5; no clear D gene. Germline CDR1 SGHRS, CDR2 YFSETQ. The germline V and J ends were trimmed by 0 bases and 5 bases, with 5 bases remaining between them. There are 12 residues in the CDR3. The CDR3 spells CASSLVGETQYF. CDR3 bases: TGCGCCAGCAGCTTGGTCGGGGAGACCCAGTACTTC.

The rearrangement uses TRBV5-1 and TRBJ2-7; a weak D match, TRBD1 (5 bases). This CDR3 is 14 amino acids long. From germline, CDR1 is SGHRS and CDR2 YFSETQ. V gave up 2 bases and J gave up 2 bases, with 11 bases separating them. For the CDR3, the DNA is TGCGCCAGCAGCTTACAGGTAAATCCCTACGAGCAGTACTTC. It specifies CASSLQVNPYEQYF.

The chain uses TRBV15 and TRBJ2-5; D is perhaps TRBD2 (5 bases). V lost 0 bases and J 4 bases, leaving 15 bases between the germline ends. From germline, CDR1 is LNHNV and CDR2 YYDKDF (reference sequence). This CDR3 spans 16 amino acids. CDR3 sequence: CATSREGRWLPETQYF. For the CDR3, the DNA is TGTGCCACCAGCAGAGAAGGGAGATGGTTGCCAGAGACCCAGTACTTC.

This clone was observed a handful of times. Here the CDR3 DNA reads TGTGCCAGCAGTTACAGGGGAACAGGGGGGTCCACTGAAGCTTTCTTT. Amino acids: CASSYRGTGGSTEAFF. The chain has TRBV6-5 and TRBJ1-1; 8 bases agree with TRBD1. The germline V gene has CDR1 MNHEY and CDR2 SVGAGI. Losses at the gene ends were 2 bases for V and 4 bases for J; bases not matched to a gene: 9. This CDR3 has 16 residues.

V is TRBV7-8 and J is TRBJ2-7, with D perhaps matching TRBD2 (6 bases). CDR1 is SGHVS and CDR2 is FQNEAQ in the germline V gene. CDR3 length equals 14 residues. Trimming removed 5 bases from V and 5 bases from J, with 16 bases in between. The CDR3 here is CASSHYGRENEQYF. The CDR3 region has the DNA TGTGCCAGCAGCCACTATGGCCGGGAGAACGAGCAGTACTTC.